Here is one TCR beta chain with its context. The antigen remains undetermined. This record comes from a study of immune evolution from preneoplasia to lung adenocarcinoma. Study conclusions and caveats: Top clone share appeared to fall from AAH through AIS, MIA, adenocarcinoma.

Between the trimmed V and J ends, which lost 5 bases and 2 bases, there was a span of 12 bases. The length of the CDR3 is 15 residues. Germline lookup yields CDR1 LNHDA and CDR2 SQIVND (reference sequence). Patient tissue came from resections in Japan or China, 2014–2017. Histologic diagnosis was independently verified by two lung pathologists. The table came from immunoSEQ multiplex PCR; TCRdb's copy has only in-frame clones and leaves some out. Here the sample spans some 11,000 clones, 76% being singletons. The TCR was taken from a person between 55 and 69 years old with lung adenocarcinoma. Some clones in this sample may be carry-over from other donors' samples. V and J are TRBV19 and TRBJ1-4; no clear D gene. Sequencing input: FFPE normal lung tissue adjacent to the tumor. CDR3 residues: CASSVFHGTNEKLFF. The DNA of the CDR3 is TGTGCCAGTAGTGTCTTTCATGGGACTAATGAAAAACTGTTTTTT.